A selection of T cell receptor beta chains follows, all from one sample in a study of beta chain features in type 1 diabetes. Using immunoSEQ multiplex PCR, the repertoire was profiled, and TCRdb retains in-frame clones only, with some absent. Of 500,000 to 850,000 clones listed, roughly an eighth are singletons. The sample taken for sequencing was naive CD4+ T cells from blood. All receptors come from a man between 18 and 35 years old with type 1 diabetes. Both conserved end residues are part of each CDR3. The D gene is left open where the match is weak. The listing skips clone size in some rows; elsewhere it reads once, few, many or a size class.

clone size: NA
D gene: NA
J gene: TRBJ2-1
V gene: TRBV5-1
CDR3 protein: CASSLLYNEQFF
CDR3 DNA: TGCGCCAGCAGCTTGCTGTACAATGAGCAGTTCTTC

clone size: NA
D gene: NA
J gene: TRBJ1-2
V gene: TRBV11-1
CDR3 protein: CASSLADSREYGYTF
CDR3 DNA: TGTGCCAGCAGCTTAGCGGACAGTCGGGAATATGGCTACACCTTC

clone size: few
D gene: TRBD1
J gene: TRBJ2-5
V gene: TRBV6-4
CDR3 protein: CASSVDRGETQYF
CDR3 DNA: TGTGCCAGCAGTGTGGACAGGGGAGAGACCCAGTACTTC

clone size: NA
D gene: NA
J gene: TRBJ1-2
V gene: TRBV28
CDR3 protein: CASSFSQVGYTF
CDR3 DNA: TGTGCCAGCAGTTTCTCTCAGGTGGGCTACACCTTC

clone size: NA
D gene: NA
J gene: TRBJ2-7
V gene: TRBV5-1
CDR3 protein: CASSLAGDPPSEQYF
CDR3 DNA: TGCGCCAGCAGCTTGGCAGGGGACCCCCCGAGCGAGCAGTACTTC

clone size: NA
D gene: TRBD1
J gene: TRBJ1-2
V gene: TRBV7-2
CDR3 protein: CASSVGGTGGYVGYTF
CDR3 DNA: TGTGCCAGCAGCGTGGGCGGGACAGGGGGCTATGTTGGCTACACCTTC

clone size: few
D gene: NA
J gene: TRBJ2-7
V gene: TRBV6-5
CDR3 protein: CASSYGSGGLPYEQYF
CDR3 DNA: TGTGCCAGCAGTTACGGGTCGGGCGGGCTCCCCTACGAGCAGTACTTC

clone size: NA
D gene: TRBD1
J gene: TRBJ1-2
V gene: TRBV2
CDR3 protein: CASSTGTAYGYTF
CDR3 DNA: TGTGCCAGCAGTACCGGGACAGCTTATGGCTACACCTTC

clone size: few
D gene: NA
J gene: TRBJ2-3
V gene: TRBV7-9
CDR3 protein: CASSLNTRTDTQYF
CDR3 DNA: TGTGCCAGCAGCCTAAATACTCGCACAGATACGCAGTATTTT

clone size: NA
D gene: TRBD2
J gene: TRBJ2-1
V gene: TRBV6-4
CDR3 protein: CASSVYAGVGYNEQFF
CDR3 DNA: TGTGCCAGCAGTGTCTATGCGGGAGTGGGGTACAATGAGCAGTTCTTC

clone size: few
D gene: NA
J gene: TRBJ2-2
V gene: TRBV7-2
CDR3 protein: CASSLGQRTSTGELFF
CDR3 DNA: TGTGCCAGCAGCTTAGGACAGCGGACGAGCACCGGGGAGCTGTTTTTT

clone size: few
D gene: NA
J gene: TRBJ1-1
V gene: TRBV7-9
CDR3 protein: CASSLPGRKNTEAFF
CDR3 DNA: TGTGCCAGCAGCTTACCGGGACGGAAGAACACTGAAGCTTTCTTT

clone size: NA
D gene: TRBD1
J gene: TRBJ1-2
V gene: TRBV2
CDR3 protein: CASMITGAYGYTF
CDR3 DNA: TGTGCCAGCATGATAACAGGGGCCTATGGCTACACCTTC

clone size: few
D gene: NA
J gene: TRBJ2-5
V gene: TRBV29-1
CDR3 protein: CSVEEETQYF
CDR3 DNA: TGCAGCGTTGAAGAAGAGACCCAGTACTTC

clone size: few
D gene: NA
J gene: TRBJ1-3
V gene: TRBV19
CDR3 protein: CASSRGTNGGNTIYF
CDR3 DNA: TGTGCCAGTAGTCGGGGGACGAATGGAGGAAACACCATATATTTT

clone size: few
D gene: TRBD2
J gene: TRBJ2-3
V gene: TRBV7-9
CDR3 protein: CASSPPAGGTNTQYF
CDR3 DNA: TGTGCCAGCAGCCCCCCCGCGGGGGGCACGAATACGCAGTATTTT

clone size: few
D gene: NA
J gene: TRBJ2-7
V gene: TRBV2
CDR3 protein: CASSEAGQAPQYF
CDR3 DNA: TGTGCCAGCAGTGAAGCGGGGCAGGCCCCTCAGTACTTC

clone size: NA
D gene: NA
J gene: TRBJ2-7
V gene: TRBV7-9
CDR3 protein: CASSSYEQYF
CDR3 DNA: TGTGCCAGCAGCTCGTACGAGCAGTACTTC

clone size: NA
D gene: TRBD2
J gene: TRBJ2-7
V gene: TRBV14
CDR3 protein: CASSRPGLAGGRWEQYF
CDR3 DNA: TGTGCCAGCAGCCGACCGGGACTAGCGGGAGGTCGATGGGAGCAGTACTTC

clone size: NA
D gene: TRBD2
J gene: TRBJ2-7
V gene: TRBV9
CDR3 protein: CASSQRGGGYEQYF
CDR3 DNA: TGTGCCAGCAGCCAGCGGGGGGGCGGTTACGAGCAGTACTTC

clone size: NA
D gene: NA
J gene: TRBJ2-5
V gene: TRBV7-8
CDR3 protein: CASSFLEETQYF
CDR3 DNA: TGTGCCAGCAGCTTTCTAGAGGAGACCCAGTACTTC

clone size: NA
D gene: NA
J gene: TRBJ2-1
V gene: TRBV4-2
CDR3 protein: CASSQEWGNEQFF
CDR3 DNA: TGTGCCAGCAGCCAAGAATGGGGCAACGAGCAGTTCTTC

clone size: NA
D gene: TRBD1
J gene: TRBJ2-2
V gene: TRBV5-1
CDR3 protein: CASSLVGQHTGELFF
CDR3 DNA: TGCGCCAGCAGCTTGGTGGGACAGCACACCGGGGAGCTGTTTTTT

clone size: few
D gene: NA
J gene: TRBJ2-5
V gene: TRBV4-1
CDR3 protein: CASSQEGGLLQTQYF
CDR3 DNA: TGCGCCAGCAGCCAAGAAGGAGGCCTACTACAGACCCAGTACTTC

clone size: NA
D gene: NA
J gene: TRBJ1-1
V gene: TRBV28
CDR3 protein: CASSLSISLNTEAFF
CDR3 DNA: TGTGCCAGCAGTTTAAGCATTTCCTTGAACACTGAAGCTTTCTTT

clone size: few
D gene: TRBD1
J gene: TRBJ1-4
V gene: TRBV2
CDR3 protein: CASSGDRGTNEKLFF
CDR3 DNA: TGTGCCAGCAGTGGGGACAGGGGAACTAATGAAAAACTGTTTTTT

clone size: NA
D gene: TRBD1
J gene: TRBJ2-7
V gene: TRBV7-9
CDR3 protein: CASSPDRAQYF
CDR3 DNA: TGTGCCAGCAGCCCGGACAGGGCCCAGTACTTC

clone size: few
D gene: TRBD1
J gene: TRBJ1-5
V gene: TRBV29-1
CDR3 protein: CSVGDRGDQPQHF
CDR3 DNA: TGCAGCGTTGGGGACAGGGGGGATCAGCCCCAGCATTTT

clone size: NA
D gene: TRBD2
J gene: TRBJ2-7
V gene: TRBV4-3
CDR3 protein: CASSQGLAYEQYF
CDR3 DNA: TGCGCCAGCAGCCAGGGACTAGCCTACGAGCAGTACTTC